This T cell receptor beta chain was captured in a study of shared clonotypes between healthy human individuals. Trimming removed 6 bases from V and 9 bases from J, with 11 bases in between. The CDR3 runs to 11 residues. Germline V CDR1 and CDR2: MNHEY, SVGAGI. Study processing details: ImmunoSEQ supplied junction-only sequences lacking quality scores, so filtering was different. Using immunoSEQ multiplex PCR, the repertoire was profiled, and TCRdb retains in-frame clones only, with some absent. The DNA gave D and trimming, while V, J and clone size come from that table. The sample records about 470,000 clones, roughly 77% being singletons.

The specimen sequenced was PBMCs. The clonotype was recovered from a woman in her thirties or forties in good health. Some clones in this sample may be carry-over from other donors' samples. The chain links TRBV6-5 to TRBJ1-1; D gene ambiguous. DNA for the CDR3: TGTGCCAGCAGCTTGGGCCGAAAAGCTTTCTTT. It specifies CASSLGRKAFF.